Listed here is a single T cell receptor (beta chain). What antigen it recognizes has not been identified. No base qualities exist here, and no much larger clone lies one base off it. This entry is derived from a study of blood T cell repertoires in COVID-19 (dated by TCRdb to 2020 to 2021). Notes on the research overall: Collaborator samples came from the United States, Italy and Spain and covered acute and convalescent phases of COVID-19. The material from the prospective study consisted of cDNA or gDNA derived from T cells, B-cell-depleted T cells, or PBMCs. Deeply sampled blood TCRbeta repertoires from subjects exposed to, actively infected with, or recovered from COVID-19 were included in the dataset. The repertoires were released in a freely available public database intended as a resource for research on the immune response to SARS-CoV-2. Samples were obtained from the ongoing ImmuneRACE study (first 160 participants) and from about 1,300 subjects provided by 6 global collaborators. The sample metadata nearly always contained a de-identified subject ID, COVID-19 status, age in years and sex. HLA class I and class II types, where available, came from metadata supplied by the sample provider rather than from assay-based typing. General conclusions and limits of the study: How much clinical and demographic metadata was included differed by source and by participant, and the metadata was provided uncurated.

Collaborating institutions collected whole blood in K2EDTA tubes following their own protocols. For TCRbeta analysis, collaborator samples were shipped as frozen whole blood, as isolated PBMCs, or as DNA extracted from either sample type. Spanning cysteine to phenylalanine, the CDR3 consists of 12 amino acids. Only the CDR3 part of the read is kept: 36 bases, read in frame from the first base. V is clipped by 2 bases and J by 6 bases, and the sequence between their germline boundaries is 4 bases long. CDR1 and CDR2 are drawn from the germline V gene (reference sequence): LNHDA, SQIVND. TCRbeta CDR3 regions were amplified from genomic DNA using the immunoSEQ Assay, a bias-controlled multiplex PCR. Processing in the source paper ran as follows. The number of nucleated cells in each sample was estimated by amplification of reference gene primers within the assay. Sequence reads were collapsed and filtered to measure the absolute abundance of every unique TCRbeta CDR3 rearrangement. For each sample, productive Simpson clonality was calculated as the square root of Simpson's diversity index across productive rearrangements. In its TCRdb copy, this immuneACCESS table keeps in-frame sequences only and misses some clones. Where compared with another copy, unresolved V genes explain less than half of these, and the others have no known cause. V and J calls and clone size follow that table, whereas D and trimming were derived from the DNA. Present in this sample are approximately 120,000 clones, over 80% of which were seen just once. The leading ten clones occupy about 20% of the sample.

This clonotype was obtained from a woman aged 55 to 70 with acute or convalescent COVID-19. The sample taken for sequencing was peripheral blood. The chain couples TRBV19 to TRBJ1-4, with the D gene too uncertain to name. At the DNA level, the sequence is TGTGCCAGTAGTATACCCTATGAAAAACTGTTTTTT. This gives the protein CASSIPYEKLFF.